This TCR beta chain was recorded in a study of cytomegalovirus exposure and HLA in healthy donors. Broader study findings: Cytomegalovirus association was listed for 170 or so TCR beta chains.

Regarding this clone: Antigen unknown.

The CDR3 sequence is 14 residues long. Germline values: CDR1 LNHDA, CDR2 SQIVND (reference sequence). V lost 7 bases and J lost 4, with 16 bases in between. Profiled with immunoSEQ multiplex PCR; TCRdb holds only in-frame clones, not every one. Altogether about 130,000 clones are present, 80% to 90% being singletons, with the ten largest covering 9%. V and J are TRBV19 and TRBJ1-2; a possible D gene is TRBD1 (6 bases). The sequenced material came from PBMCs. This TCR was sampled from a woman between 18 and 30 years old in good health and CMV-seropositive. For the CDR3, the DNA is TGTGCCAGTACCCCGGACAGCCGCACCTATGGCTACACCTTC. The encoded protein is CASTPDSRTYGYTF.